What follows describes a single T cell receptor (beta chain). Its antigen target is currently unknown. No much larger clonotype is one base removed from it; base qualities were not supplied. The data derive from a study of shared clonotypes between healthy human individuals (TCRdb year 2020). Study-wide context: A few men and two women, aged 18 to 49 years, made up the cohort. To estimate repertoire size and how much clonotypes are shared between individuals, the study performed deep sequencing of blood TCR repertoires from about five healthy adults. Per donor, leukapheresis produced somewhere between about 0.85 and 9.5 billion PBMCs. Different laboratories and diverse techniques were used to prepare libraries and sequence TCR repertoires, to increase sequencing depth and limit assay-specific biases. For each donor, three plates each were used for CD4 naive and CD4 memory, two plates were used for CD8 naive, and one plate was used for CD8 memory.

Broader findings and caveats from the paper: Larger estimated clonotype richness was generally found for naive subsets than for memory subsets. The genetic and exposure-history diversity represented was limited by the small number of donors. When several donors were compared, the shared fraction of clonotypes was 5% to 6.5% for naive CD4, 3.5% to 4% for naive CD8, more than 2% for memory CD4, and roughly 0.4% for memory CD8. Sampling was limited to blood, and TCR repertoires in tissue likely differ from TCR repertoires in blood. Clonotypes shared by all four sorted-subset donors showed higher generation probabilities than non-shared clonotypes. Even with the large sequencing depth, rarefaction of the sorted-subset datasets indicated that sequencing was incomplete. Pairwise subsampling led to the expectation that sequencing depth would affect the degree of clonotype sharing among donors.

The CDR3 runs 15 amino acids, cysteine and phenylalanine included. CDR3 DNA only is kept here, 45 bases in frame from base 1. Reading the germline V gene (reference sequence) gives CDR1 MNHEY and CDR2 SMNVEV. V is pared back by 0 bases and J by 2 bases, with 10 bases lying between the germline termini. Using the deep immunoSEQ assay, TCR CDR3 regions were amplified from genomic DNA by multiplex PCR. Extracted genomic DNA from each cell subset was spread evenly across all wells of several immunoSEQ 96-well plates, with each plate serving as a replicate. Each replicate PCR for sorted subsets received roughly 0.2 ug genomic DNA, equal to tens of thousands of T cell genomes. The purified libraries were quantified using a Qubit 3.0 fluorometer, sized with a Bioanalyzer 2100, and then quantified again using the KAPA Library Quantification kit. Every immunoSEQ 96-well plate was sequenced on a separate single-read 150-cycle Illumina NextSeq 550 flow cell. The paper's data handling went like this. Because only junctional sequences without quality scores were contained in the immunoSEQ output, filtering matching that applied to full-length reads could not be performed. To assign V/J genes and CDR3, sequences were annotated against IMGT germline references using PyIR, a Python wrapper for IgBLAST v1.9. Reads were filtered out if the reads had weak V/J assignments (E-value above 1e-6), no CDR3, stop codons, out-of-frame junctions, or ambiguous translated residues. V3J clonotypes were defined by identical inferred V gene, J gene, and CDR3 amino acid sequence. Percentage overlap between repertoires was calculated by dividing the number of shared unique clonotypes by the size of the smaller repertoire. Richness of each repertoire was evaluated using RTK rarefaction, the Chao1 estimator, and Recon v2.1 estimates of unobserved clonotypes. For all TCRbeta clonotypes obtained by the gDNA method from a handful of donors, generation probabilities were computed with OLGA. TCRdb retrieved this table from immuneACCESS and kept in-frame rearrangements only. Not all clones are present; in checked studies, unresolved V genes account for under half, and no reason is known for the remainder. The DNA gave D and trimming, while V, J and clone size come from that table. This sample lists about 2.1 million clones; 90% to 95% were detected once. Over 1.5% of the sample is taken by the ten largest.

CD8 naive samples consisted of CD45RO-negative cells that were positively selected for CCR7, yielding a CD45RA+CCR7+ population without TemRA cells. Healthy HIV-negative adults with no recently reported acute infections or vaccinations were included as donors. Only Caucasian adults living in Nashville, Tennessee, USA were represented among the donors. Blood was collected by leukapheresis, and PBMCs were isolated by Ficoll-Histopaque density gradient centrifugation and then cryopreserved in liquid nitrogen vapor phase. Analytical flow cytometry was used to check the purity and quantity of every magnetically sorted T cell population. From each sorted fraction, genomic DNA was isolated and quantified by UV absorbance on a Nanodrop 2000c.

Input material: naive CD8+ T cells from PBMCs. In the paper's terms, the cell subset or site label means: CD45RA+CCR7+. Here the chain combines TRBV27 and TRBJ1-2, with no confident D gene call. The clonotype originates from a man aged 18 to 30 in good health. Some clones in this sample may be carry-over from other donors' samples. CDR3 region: CASSLSGRNNYGYTF. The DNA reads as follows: TGTGCCAGCAGTTTATCAGGACGGAACAACTATGGCTACACCTTC.